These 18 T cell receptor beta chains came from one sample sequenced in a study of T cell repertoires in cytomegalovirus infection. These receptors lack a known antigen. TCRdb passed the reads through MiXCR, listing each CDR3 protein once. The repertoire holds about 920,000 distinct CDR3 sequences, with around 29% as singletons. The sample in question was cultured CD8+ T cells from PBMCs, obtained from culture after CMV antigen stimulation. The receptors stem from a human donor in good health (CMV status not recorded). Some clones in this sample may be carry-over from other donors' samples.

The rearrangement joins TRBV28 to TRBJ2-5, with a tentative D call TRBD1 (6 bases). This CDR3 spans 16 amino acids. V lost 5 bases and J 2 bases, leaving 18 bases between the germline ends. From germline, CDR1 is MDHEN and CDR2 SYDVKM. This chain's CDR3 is CASSRGQNSPQETQYF. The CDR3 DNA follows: TGTGCCAGCAGTCGCGGACAGAACTCCCCTCAAGAGACCCAGTACTTC. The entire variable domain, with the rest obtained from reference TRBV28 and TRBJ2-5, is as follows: DVKVTQSSRYLVKRTGEKVFLECVQDMDHENMFWYRQDPGLGLRLIYFSYDVKMKEKGDIPEGYSVSREKKERFSLILESASTNQTSMYLCASSRGQNSPQETQYFGPGTRLLVL.

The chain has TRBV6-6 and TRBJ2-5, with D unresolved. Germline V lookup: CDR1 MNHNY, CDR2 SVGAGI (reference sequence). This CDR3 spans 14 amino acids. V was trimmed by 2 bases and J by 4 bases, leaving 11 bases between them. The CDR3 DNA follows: TGTGCCAGCAGTTACGAGACCACTGGAGAGACCCAGTACTTC. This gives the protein CASSYETTGETQYF.

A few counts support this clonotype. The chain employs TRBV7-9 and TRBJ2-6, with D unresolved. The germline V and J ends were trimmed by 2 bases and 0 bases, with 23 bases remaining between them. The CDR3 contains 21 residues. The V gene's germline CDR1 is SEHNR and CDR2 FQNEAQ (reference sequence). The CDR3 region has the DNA TGTGCCAGCAGCTTACCCCAGGCCCCTCACCCGGCTTACTCTGGGGCCAACGTCCTGACTTTC. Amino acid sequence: CASSLPQAPHPAYSGANVLTF.

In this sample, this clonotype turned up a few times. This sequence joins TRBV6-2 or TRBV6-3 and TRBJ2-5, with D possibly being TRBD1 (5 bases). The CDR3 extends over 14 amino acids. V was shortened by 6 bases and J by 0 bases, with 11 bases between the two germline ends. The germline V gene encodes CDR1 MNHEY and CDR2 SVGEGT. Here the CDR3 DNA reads TGTGCCAGCAGCTCCCTGGACAACCAAGAGACCCAGTACTTC. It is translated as CASSSLDNQETQYF.

The CDR3 here is CASSTRTVNTGELFF. CDR3 bases: TGTGCCAGCAGTACCCGGACAGTGAACACCGGGGAGCTGTTTTTT. V is TRBV27 and J is TRBJ2-2; a weak D match, TRBD1 (6 bases). Trimming took 5 bases from V and 1 from J, leaving 11 bases between them. The CDR3 is made up of 15 amino acids. Germline CDR1 MNHEY, CDR2 SMNVEV (reference sequence).

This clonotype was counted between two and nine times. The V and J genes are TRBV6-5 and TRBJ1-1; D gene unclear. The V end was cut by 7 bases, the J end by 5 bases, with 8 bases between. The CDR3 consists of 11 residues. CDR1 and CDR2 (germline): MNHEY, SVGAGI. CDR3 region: CASILRTEAFF. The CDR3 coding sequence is TGTGCCAGCATCCTTCGAACTGAAGCTTTCTTT.

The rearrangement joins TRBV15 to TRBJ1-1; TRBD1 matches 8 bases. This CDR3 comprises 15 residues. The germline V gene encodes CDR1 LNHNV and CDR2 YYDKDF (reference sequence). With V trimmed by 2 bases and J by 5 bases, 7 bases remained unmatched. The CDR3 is CATSRPTGGGTEAFF. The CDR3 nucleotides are TGTGCCACCAGCAGACCTACAGGGGGAGGTACTGAAGCTTTCTTT.

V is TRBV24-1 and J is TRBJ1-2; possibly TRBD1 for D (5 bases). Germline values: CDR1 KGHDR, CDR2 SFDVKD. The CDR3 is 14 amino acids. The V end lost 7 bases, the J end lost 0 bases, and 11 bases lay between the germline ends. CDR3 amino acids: CATSDSGTNYGYTF. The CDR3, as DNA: TGTGCCACCAGCGACAGCGGTACTAACTATGGCTACACCTTC.

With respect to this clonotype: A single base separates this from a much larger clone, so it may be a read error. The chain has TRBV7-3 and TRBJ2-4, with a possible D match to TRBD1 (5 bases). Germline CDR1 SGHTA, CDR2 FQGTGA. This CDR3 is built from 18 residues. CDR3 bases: TGTACCAGCAGCTCTCCCGCGCTCGGTTACTGGGGCAAGAACATTCAGTACTTC. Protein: CTSSSPALGYWGKNIQYF.

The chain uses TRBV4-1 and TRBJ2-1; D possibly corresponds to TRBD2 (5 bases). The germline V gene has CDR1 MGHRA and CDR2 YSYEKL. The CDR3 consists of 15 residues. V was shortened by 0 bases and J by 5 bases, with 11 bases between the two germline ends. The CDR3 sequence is CASSQELRAHNEQFF. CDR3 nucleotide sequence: TGCGCCAGCAGCCAAGAATTGCGGGCTCACAATGAGCAGTTCTTC.

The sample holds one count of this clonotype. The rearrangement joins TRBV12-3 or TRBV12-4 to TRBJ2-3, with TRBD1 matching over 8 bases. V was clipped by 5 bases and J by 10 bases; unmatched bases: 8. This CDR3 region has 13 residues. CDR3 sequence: CASSNTGGEAQYF. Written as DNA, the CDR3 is TGTGCCAGCAGTAACACAGGGGGAGAGGCGCAGTATTTT.

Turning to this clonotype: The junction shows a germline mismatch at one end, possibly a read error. Here the CDR3 reads CASSLDVGQGYEQYF. The CDR3 DNA reads TGTGCTAGCAGCTTAGATGTGGGACAGGGCTACGAGCAGTACTTC. The chain recombines TRBV7-7 with TRBJ2-7; TRBD1 agrees at 9 bases. There are 15 residues in the CDR3. CDR1 and CDR2 from the germline V gene are SSHAT and FNYEAQ (reference sequence).

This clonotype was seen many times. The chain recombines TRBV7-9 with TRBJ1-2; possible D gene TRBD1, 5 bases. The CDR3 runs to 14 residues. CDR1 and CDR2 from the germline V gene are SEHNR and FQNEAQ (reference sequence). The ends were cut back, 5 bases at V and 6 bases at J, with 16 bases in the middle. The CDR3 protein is CASSTPDREDGYTF. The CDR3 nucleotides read TGTGCCAGCAGCACCCCCGACAGAGAAGATGGCTACACCTTC.

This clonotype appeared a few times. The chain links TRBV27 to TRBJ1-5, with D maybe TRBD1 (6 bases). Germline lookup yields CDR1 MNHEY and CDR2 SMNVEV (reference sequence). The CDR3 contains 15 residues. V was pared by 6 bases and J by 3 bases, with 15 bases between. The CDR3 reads CASSPPGDNNQPQHF. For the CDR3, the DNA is TGTGCCAGCAGCCCCCCAGGGGATAACAATCAGCCCCAGCATTTT.

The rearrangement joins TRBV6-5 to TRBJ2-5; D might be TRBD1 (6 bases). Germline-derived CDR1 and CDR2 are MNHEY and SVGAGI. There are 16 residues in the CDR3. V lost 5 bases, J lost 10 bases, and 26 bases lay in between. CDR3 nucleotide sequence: TGTGCCAGCAGTGGAAGGGGCAGGGGTTTTCATGGGGTCCAGTACTTC. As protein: CASSGRGRGFHGVQYF.

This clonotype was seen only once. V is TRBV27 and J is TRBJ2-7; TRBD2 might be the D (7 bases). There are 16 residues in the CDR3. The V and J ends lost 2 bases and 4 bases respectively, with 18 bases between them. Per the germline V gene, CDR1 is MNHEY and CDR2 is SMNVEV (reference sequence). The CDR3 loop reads CASSLRGEGVFYEQYF. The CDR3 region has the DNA TGTGCCAGCAGTTTAAGGGGGGAGGGGGTCTTTTACGAGCAGTACTTC.

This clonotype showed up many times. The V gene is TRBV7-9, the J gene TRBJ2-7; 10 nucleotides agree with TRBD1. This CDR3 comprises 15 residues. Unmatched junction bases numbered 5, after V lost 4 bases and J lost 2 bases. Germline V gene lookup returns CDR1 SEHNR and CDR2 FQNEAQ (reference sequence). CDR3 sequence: CASSSGQGFTYEQYF. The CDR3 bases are TGTGCCAGCAGCTCGGGACAGGGGTTTACCTACGAGCAGTACTTC.

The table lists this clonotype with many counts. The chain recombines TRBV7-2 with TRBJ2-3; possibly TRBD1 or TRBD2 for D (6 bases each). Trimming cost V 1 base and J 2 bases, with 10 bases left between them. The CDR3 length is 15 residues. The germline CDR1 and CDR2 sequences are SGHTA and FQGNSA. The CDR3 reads CASSLEWGATDTQYF. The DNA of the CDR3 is TGTGCCAGCAGCTTAGAATGGGGGGCCACAGATACGCAGTATTTT.